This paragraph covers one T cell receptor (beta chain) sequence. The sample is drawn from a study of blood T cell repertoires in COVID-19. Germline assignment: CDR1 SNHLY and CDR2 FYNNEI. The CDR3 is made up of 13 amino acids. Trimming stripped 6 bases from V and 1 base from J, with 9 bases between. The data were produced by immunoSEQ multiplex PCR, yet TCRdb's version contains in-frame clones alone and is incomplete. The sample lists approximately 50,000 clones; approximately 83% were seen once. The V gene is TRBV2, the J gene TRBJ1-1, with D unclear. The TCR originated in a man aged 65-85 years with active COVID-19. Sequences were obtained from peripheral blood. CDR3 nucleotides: TGTGCCAGCAGCTTGACGGGGAACACTGAAGCTTTCTTT. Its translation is CASSLTGNTEAFF. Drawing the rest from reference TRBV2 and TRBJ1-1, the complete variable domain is EPEVTQTPSHQVTQMGQEVILRCVPISNHLYFYWYRQILGQKVEFLVSFYNNEISEKSEIFDDQFSVERPDGSNFTLKIRSTKLEDSAMYFCASSLTGNTEAFFGQGTRLTVV.